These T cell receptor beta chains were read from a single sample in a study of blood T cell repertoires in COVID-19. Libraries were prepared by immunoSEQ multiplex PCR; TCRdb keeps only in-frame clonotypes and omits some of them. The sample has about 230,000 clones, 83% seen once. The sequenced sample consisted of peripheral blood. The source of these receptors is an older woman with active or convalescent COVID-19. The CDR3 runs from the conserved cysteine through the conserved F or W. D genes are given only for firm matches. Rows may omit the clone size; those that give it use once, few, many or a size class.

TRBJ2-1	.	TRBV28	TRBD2	TGTGCCAGCAGTTCGCCGGGACTAGCGGGAGGGAAGGAGTTCTTC	CASSSPGLAGGKEFF
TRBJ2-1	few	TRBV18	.	TGTGCCAGCTCCCCCACAGGAGTTGGTGACAATGAGCAGTTCTTC	CASSPTGVGDNEQFF
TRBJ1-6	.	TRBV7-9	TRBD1	TGTGCCAGCAGCCCAAAGGTACAGGGGTTGCAAGATTCACCCCTCCACTTT	CASSPKVQGLQDSPLHF
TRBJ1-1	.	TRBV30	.	TGTGCCTGGAGTGGGCATCCGAACACTGAAGCTTTCTTT	CAWSGHPNTEAFF
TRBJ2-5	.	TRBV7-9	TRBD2	TGTGCCAGCAGCTACCAGGGAGGGTGGGAAGAGACCCAGTACTTC	CASSYQGGWEETQYF
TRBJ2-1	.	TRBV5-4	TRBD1	TGTGCCAGCAGCTTTCCAGGGGGCCGAGGAGTCAATGAGCAGTTCTTC	CASSFPGGRGVNEQFF
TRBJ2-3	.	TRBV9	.	TGTGCCAGCAGCGCAAGCCCCCGTAGCACAGATACGCAGTATTTT	CASSASPRSTDTQYF
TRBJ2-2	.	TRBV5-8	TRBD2	TGTGCCAGCAGCTTGGTGACTAGCGGGAGTTTGAACACCGGGGAGCTGTTTTTT	CASSLVTSGSLNTGELFF
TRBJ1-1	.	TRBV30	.	TGTGCCTGGAGTGCTAAGGTCGGGACTGAAGCTTTCTTT	CAWSAKVGTEAFF
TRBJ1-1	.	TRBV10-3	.	TGTGCCATCACCGTGGACAGTAACACTGAAGCTTTCTTT	CAITVDSNTEAFF
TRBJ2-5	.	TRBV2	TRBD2	TGTGCCAGCGGGACGGGACTAGCGGGAGCGGAGACCCAGTACTTC	CASGTGLAGAETQYF
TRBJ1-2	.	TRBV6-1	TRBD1	TGTGCCAGCAGTGAAGTTGCCGGACAGGGAACCTATGGCTACACCTTC	CASSEVAGQGTYGYTF
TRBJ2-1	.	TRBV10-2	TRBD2	TGCGCCAGCAGCCCTTTCGGCCAGCGGGAAACCCATGAGCAGTTCTTC	CASSPFGQRETHEQFF
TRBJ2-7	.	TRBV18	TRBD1	TGTGCCAGCTCACCACGGGACAGGGAGGGCGAGCAGTACTTC	CASSPRDREGEQYF
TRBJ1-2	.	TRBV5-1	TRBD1	TGCGCCAGCAGCTCCGGACAGGGAAACTATGGCTACACCTTC	CASSSGQGNYGYTF
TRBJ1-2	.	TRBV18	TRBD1	TGTGCCAGCTCACCTTATCTGACCCCCCCGGGACAGCGACCTAGAGATGGCTACACCTTC	CASSPYLTPPGQRPRDGYTF
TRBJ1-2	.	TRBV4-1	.	TGCGCCAGCAGCCAAGCACTCACCGGTAACTATGGCTACACCTTC	CASSQALTGNYGYTF
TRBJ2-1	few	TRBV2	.	TGTGCCAGCGAGCAGGGCCGGAATGAGCAGTTCTTC	CASEQGRNEQFF
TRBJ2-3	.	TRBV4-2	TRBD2	TGTGCCAGCAGCCAACCCTCCGGGACTAGCGGAACAGATACGCAGTATTTT	CASSQPSGTSGTDTQYF
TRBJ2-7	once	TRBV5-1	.	TGCGCCAGCACTTCGCGGGAAAGCTCCTACGAGCAGTACTTC	CASTSRESSYEQYF
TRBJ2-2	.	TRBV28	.	TGTGCCAGCACCGCTACTTTTTTCGGGGAGCTGTTTTTT	CASTATFFGELFF
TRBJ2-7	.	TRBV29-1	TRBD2	TGCAGCGCTTTGGGACTACCCTCCTACGAGCAGTACTTC	CSALGLPSYEQYF
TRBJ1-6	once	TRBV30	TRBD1	TGTGCCTGCCAGGGGGCAGGGAATTCACCCCTCCACTTT	CACQGAGNSPLHF
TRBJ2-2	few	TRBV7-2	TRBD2	TGTGCCAGCAGCTGGACTAGCGGGAACACCGGGGAGCTGTTTTTT	CASSWTSGNTGELFF
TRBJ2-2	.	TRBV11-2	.	TGTGCCAGCAGCTTTAGCTGGCTGGGCGGGGAGCTGTTTTTT	CASSFSWLGGELFF
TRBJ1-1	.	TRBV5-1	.	TGCGCCAGCAGCGTGGGGACCGGCGGGGCCGCTTTCTTT	CASSVGTGGAAFF
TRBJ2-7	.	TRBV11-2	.	TGTGCCAGCAGCTTAAACAGTCTCGAGCAGTACTTC	CASSLNSLEQYF
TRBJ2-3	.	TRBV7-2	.	TGTGCCAGCAGCTTGGGCGGGGGCGGAGTAGAAGATACGCAGTATTTT	CASSLGGGGVEDTQYF
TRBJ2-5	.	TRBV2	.	TGTGCCAGCAGTGTTTACTCCCATTTGGAGACCCAGTACTTC	CASSVYSHLETQYF
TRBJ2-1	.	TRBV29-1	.	TGCAGCCCCCGTTTAGGGGGGGGCCATGAGCAGTTCTTC	CSPRLGGGHEQFF
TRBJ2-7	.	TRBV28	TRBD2	TGTGCCAGCAGTTCCGCCCCGACTAGCGGGCACCGGAGGGGGTCCTACGAGCAGTACTTC	CASSSAPTSGHRRGSYEQYF
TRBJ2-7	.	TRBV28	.	TGTGCCAGCACCAATTCAGGGGCCCTACCCTACGAGCAGTACTTC	CASTNSGALPYEQYF
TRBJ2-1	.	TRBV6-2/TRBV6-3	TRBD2	TGTGCCAGCAGCGTGACTAGCGGCTACAATGAGCAGTTCTTC	CASSVTSGYNEQFF
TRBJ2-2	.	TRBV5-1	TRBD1	TGCGCCAGGCTGGGACAGGGGTGTGATACCGGGGAGCTGTTTTTT	CARLGQGCDTGELFF
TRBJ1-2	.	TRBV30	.	TGTGCCTGGAGCGTGGGCCACACGGGCTACACCTTC	CAWSVGHTGYTF
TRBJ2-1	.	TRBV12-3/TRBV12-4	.	TGTGCCAGCACCCGGGACACCTACAATGAGCAGTTCTTC	CASTRDTYNEQFF
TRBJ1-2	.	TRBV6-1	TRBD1	TGTGCCAGCAGTGACGTATGGACAGGATCTGGCTACACCTTC	CASSDVWTGSGYTF
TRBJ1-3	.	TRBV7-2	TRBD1	TGTGCCAGCAGCTTCTCAACAGGGGCTGGAAACACCATATATTTT	CASSFSTGAGNTIYF
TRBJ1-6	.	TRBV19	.	TGTGCCAGTAGCAACAGGGATACTTCACCCCTCCACTTT	CASSNRDTSPLHF
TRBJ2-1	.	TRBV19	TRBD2	TGTGCCAGTGCCCCCTATAGCGGGAGGGCTGCTAATGAGCAGTTCTTC	CASAPYSGRAANEQFF
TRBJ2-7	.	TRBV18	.	TGTGCCAGCTCACCAGGGCTCGTTACCTACGAGCAGTACTTC	CASSPGLVTYEQYF